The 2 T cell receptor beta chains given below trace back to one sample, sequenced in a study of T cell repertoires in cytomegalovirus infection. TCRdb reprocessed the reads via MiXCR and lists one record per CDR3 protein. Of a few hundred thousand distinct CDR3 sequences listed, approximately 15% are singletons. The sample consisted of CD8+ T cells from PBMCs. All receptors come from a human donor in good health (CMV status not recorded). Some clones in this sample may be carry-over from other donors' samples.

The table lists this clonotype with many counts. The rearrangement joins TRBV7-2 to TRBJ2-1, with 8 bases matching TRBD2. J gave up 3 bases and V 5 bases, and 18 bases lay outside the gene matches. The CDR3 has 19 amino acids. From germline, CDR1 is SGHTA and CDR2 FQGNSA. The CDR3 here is CASSEPISALAGDYNEQFF. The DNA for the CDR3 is TGTGCCAGCAGCGAGCCAATCAGCGCCCTAGCGGGTGACTACAATGAGCAGTTCTTC.

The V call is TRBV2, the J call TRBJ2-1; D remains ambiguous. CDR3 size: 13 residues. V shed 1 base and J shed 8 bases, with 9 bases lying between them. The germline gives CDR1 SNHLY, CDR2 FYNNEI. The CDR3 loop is CASSEEGWDEQFF. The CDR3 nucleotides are TGTGCCAGCAGTGAAGAGGGTTGGGATGAGCAGTTCTTC.